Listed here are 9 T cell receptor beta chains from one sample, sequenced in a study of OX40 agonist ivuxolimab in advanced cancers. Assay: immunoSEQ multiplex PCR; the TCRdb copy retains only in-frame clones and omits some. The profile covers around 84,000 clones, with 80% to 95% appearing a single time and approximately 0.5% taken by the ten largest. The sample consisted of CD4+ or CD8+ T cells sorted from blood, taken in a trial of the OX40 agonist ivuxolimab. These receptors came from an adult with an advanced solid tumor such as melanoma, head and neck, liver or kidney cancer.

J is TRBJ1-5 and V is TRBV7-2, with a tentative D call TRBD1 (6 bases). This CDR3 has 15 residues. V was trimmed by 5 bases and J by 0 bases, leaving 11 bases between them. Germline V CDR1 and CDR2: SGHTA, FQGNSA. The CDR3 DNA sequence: TGTGCCAGCAGCAAAGGGGGGGCTAGCAATCAGCCCCAGCATTTT. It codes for CASSKGGASNQPQHF.

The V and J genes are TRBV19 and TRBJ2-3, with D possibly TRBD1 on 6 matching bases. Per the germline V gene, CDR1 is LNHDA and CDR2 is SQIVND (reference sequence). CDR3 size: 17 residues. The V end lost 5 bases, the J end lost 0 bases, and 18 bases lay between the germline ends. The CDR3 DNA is TGTGCCAGTAGTCCGAGGACAGCTTTCTTTAGCACAGATACGCAGTATTTT. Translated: CASSPRTAFFSTDTQYF.

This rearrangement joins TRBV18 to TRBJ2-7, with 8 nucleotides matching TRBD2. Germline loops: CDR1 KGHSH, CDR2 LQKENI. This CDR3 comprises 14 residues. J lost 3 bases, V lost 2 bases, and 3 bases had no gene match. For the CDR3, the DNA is TGTGCCAGCTCACCAAGCCGGGGGGGCTACGAGCAGTACTTC. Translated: CASSPSRGGYEQYF.

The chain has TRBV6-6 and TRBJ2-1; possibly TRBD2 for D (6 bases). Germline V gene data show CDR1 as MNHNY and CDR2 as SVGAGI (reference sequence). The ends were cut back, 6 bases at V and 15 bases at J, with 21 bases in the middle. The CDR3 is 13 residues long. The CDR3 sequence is CASSPSSEVALFF. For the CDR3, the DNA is TGTGCCAGCAGCCCCTCTAGCGAAGTTGCTCTGTTCTTC.

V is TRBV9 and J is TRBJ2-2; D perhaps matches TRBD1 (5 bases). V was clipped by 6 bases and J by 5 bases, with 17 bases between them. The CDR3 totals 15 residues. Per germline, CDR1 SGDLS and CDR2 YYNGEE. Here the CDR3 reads CASKVDILVTGELFF. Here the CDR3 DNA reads TGTGCCAGCAAGGTGGACATTTTGGTGACCGGGGAGCTGTTTTTT.

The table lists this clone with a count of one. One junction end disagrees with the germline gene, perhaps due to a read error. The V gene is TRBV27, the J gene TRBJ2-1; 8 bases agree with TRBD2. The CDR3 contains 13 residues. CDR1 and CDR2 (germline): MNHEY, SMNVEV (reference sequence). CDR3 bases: TGTGCCAGCAGTTTATCCCGAGCGGGAGTAACGATCTTC. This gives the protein CASSLSRAGVTIF.

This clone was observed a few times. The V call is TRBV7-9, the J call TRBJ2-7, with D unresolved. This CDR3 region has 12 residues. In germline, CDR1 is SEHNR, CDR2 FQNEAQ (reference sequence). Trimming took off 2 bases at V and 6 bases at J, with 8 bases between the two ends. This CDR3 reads CASSLSLGEQYF. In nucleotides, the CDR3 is TGTGCCAGCAGCTTAAGTTTAGGCGAGCAGTACTTC.

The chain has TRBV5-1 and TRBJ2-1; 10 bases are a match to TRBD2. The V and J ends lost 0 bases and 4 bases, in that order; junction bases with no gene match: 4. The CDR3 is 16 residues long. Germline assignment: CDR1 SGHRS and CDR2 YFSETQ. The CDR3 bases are TGCGCCAGCAGCTTGGTCGCTAGCGGGAGTTACAATGAGCAGTTCTTC. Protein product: CASSLVASGSYNEQFF.

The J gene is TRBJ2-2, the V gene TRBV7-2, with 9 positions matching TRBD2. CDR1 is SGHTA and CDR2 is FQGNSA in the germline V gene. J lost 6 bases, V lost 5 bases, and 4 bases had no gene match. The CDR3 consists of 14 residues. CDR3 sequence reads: CASSPGLASGELFF. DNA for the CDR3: TGTGCCAGCAGCCCGGGACTAGCCTCCGGGGAGCTGTTTTTT.